The TCR beta chain under discussion was sequenced for a study of T cells in women clearing cervical HPV infection. Study results and caveats: Cases carried less TRBV6-7 than controls: roughly 0.12% versus 0.17%. It is unknown whether associations predate infection; no effector/memory or HPV-specific sorting.

Trimming left V 7 bases short and J 1 base short, with 16 bases between. The CDR3 sequence is 15 residues long. Germline CDR1 LNHDA, CDR2 SQIVND (reference sequence). Assay used: immunoSEQ multiplex PCR; TCRdb lists only in-frame clones, some missing. The sample table includes approximately 44,000 clones. About this clone: Its specificity is unknown. The CDR3 extends 3 residues past the end of the read, so its final part is completed from the germline J gene.

This TCR was recovered from a woman aged 18 to 75 with a cervical HPV16 infection that either progressed to CIN3+ or cleared (not recorded which). The sample was blood buffy coat. V and J are TRBV19 and TRBJ1-1, with D unresolved. This chain's CDR3 is CASILTTKRNTEAFF. The covered CDR3 bases are TGTGCCAGTATTCTCACCACAAAGAGGAACACTGAA.